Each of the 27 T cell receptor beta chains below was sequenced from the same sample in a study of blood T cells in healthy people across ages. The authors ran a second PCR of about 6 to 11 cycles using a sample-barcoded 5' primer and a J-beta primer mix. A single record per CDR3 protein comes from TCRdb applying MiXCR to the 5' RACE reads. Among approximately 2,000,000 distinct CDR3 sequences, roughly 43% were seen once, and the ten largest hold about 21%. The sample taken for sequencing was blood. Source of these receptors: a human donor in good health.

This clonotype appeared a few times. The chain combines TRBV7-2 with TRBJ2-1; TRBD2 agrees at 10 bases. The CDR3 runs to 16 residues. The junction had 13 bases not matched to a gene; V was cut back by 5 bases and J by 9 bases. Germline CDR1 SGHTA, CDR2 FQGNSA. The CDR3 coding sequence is TGTGCCAGCAGCGTAAGCGGGGGGGACCTTTATAGTGAGCAGTTCTTC. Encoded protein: CASSVSGGDLYSEQFF.

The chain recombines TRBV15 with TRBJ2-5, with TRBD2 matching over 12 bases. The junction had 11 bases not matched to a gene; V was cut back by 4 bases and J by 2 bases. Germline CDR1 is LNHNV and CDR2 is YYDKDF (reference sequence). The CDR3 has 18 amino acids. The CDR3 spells CATSISILAGGVQETQYF. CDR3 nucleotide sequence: TGTGCCACCAGCATATCAATACTAGCGGGGGGAGTGCAAGAGACCCAGTACTTC.

The CDR3 sequence is CASSVQGTTYNEQFF. The DNA of the CDR3 is TGTGCCAGCAGCGTACAGGGGACCACCTACAATGAGCAGTTCTTC. This chain connects TRBV9 to TRBJ2-1; a possible D gene is TRBD1 (6 bases). Trimming cost V 1 base and J 2 bases, with 10 bases left between them. Germline V gene lookup returns CDR1 SGDLS and CDR2 YYNGEE. The CDR3 loop spans 15 amino acids.

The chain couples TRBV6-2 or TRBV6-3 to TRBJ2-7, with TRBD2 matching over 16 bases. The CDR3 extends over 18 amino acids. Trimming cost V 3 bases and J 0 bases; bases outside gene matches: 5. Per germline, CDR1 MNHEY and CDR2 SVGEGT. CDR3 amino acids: CASSYSGTSGGASYEQYF. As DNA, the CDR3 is TGTGCCAGCAGTTATTCCGGGACTAGCGGGGGGGCCTCCTACGAGCAGTACTTC.

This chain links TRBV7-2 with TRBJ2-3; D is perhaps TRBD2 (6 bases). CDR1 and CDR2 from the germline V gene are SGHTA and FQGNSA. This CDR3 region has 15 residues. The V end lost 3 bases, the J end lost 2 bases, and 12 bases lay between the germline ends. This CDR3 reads CASSLGGIPTDTQYF. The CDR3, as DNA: TGTGCCAGCAGCTTGGGCGGGATTCCCACAGATACGCAGTATTTT.

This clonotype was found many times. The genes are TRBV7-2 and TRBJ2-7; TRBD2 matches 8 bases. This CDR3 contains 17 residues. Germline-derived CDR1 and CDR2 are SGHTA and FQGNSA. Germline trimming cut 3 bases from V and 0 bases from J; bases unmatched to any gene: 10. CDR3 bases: TGTGCCAGCAGCTTCGGAGAAGCGGGGGTCACCTCCTACGAGCAGTACTTC. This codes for CASSFGEAGVTSYEQYF.

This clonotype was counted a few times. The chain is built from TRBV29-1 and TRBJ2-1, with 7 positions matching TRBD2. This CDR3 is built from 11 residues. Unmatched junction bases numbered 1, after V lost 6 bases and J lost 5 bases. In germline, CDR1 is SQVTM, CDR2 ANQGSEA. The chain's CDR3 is CSVGLDNEQFF. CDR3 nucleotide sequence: TGCAGCGTCGGACTAGACAATGAGCAGTTCTTC.

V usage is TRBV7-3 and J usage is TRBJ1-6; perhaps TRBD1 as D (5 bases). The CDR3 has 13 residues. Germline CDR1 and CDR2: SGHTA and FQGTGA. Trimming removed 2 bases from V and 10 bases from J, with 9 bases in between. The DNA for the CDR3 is TGTGCCAGCAGCTTAGTCAGGACATCACCCCTCCACTTT. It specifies CASSLVRTSPLHF.

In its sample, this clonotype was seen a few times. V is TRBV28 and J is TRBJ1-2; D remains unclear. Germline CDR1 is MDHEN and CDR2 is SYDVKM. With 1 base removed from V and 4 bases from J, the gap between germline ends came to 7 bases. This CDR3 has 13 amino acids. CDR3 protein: CASSLYSVYGYTF. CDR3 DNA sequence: TGTGCCAGCAGTTTATACAGCGTCTATGGCTACACCTTC.

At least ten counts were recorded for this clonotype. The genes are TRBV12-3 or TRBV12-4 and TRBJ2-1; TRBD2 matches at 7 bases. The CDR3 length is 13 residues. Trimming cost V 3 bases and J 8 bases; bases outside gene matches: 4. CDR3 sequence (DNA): TGTGCCAGCAGTTTGGAGCGGGGCTATGAGCAGTTCTTC. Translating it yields CASSLERGYEQFF.

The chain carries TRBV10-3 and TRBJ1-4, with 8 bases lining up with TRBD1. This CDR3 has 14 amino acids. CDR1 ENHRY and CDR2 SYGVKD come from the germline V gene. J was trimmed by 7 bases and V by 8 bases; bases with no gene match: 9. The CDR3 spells CAIGIGQGGEKLFF. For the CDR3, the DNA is TGTGCCATCGGTATCGGACAGGGTGGTGAAAAACTGTTTTTT.

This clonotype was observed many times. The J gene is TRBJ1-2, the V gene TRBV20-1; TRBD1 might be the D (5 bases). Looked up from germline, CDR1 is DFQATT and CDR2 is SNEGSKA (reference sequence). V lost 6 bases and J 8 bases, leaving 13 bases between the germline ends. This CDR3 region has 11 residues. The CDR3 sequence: CSAGGGKGYTF. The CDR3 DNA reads TGCAGTGCCGGGGGAGGGAAAGGCTACACCTTC.

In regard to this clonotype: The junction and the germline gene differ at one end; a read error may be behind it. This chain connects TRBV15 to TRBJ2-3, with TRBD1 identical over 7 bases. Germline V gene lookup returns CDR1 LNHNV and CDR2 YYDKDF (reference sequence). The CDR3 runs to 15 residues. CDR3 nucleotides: TGTGCCACCAGCAGAGCCCTATCCGGGACAGATGCGCAGTATTTT. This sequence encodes CATSRALSGTDAQYF. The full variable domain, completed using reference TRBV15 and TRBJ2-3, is DAMVIQNPRYQVTQFGKPVTLSCSQTLNHNVMYWYQQKSSQAPKLLFHYYDKDFNNEADTPDNFQSRRPNTSFCFLDIRSPGLGDTAMYLCATSRALSGTDAQYFGPGTRLTVL.

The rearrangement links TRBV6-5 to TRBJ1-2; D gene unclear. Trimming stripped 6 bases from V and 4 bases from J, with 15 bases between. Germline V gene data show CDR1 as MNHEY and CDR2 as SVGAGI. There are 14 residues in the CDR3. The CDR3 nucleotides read TGTGCCAGCAGCCCCGGTCCCTCCATCTATGGCTACACCTTC. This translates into CASSPGPSIYGYTF.

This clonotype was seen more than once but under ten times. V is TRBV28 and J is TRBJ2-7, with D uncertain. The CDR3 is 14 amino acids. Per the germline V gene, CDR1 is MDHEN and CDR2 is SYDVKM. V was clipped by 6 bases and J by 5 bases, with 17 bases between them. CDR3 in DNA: TGTGCCAGCAGCCCCCATAGGGAACCAGACGAGCAGTACTTC. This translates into CASSPHREPDEQYF. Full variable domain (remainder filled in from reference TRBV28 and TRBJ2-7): DVKVTQSSRYLVKRTGEKVFLECVQDMDHENMFWYRQDPGLGLRLIYFSYDVKMKEKGDIPEGYSVSREKKERFSLILESASTNQTSMYLCASSPHREPDEQYFGPGTRLTVT.

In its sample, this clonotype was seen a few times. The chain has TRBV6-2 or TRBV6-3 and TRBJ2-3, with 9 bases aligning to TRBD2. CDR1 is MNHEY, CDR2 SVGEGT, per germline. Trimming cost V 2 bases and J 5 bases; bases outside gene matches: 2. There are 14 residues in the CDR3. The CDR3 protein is CASSYAGGGDTQYF. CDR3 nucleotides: TGTGCCAGCAGTTACGCGGGGGGGGGAGATACGCAGTATTTT.

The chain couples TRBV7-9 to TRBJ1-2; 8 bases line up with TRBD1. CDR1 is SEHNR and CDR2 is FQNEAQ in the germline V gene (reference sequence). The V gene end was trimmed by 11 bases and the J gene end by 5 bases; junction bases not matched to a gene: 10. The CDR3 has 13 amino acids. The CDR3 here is CAVDGQGRYGYTF. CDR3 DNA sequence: TGTGCCGTCGACGGACAGGGAAGATATGGCTACACCTTC. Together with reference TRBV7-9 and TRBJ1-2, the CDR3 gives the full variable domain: DTGVSQNPRHKITKRGQNVTFRCDPISEHNRLYWYRQTLGQGPEFLTYFQNEAQLEKSRLLSDRFSAERPKGSFSTLEIQRTEQGDSAMYLCAVDGQGRYGYTFGSGTRLTVV.

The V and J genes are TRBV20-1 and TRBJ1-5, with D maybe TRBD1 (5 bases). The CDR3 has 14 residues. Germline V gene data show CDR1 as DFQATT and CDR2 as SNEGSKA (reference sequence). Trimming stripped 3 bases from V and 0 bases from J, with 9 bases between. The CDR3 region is CSARAGNSNQPQHF. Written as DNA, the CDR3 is TGCAGTGCTAGGGCAGGGAATAGCAATCAGCCCCAGCATTTT.

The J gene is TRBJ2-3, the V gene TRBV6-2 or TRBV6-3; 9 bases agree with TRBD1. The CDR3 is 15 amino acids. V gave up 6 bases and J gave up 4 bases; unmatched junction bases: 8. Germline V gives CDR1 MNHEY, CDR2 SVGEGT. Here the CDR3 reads CASRELGTGSDTQYF. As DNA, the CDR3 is TGTGCCAGCAGGGAACTAGGGACAGGGTCAGATACGCAGTATTTT.

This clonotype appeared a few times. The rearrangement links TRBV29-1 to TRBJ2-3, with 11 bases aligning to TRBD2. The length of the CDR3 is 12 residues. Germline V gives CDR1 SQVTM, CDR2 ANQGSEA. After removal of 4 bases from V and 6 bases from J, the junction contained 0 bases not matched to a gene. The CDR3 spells CSVVAGGDTQYF. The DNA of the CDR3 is TGCAGCGTTGTAGCGGGAGGGGATACGCAGTATTTT.

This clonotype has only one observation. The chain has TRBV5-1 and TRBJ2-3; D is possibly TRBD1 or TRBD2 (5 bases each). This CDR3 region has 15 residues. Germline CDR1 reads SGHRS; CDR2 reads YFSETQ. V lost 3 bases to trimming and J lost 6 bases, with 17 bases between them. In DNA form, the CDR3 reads TGCGCCAGCAGCTCTGGGACCGTCGTTCTGGATACGCAGTATTTT. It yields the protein CASSSGTVVLDTQYF.

In DNA, the CDR3 is TGCAGTGCTCTCATCAGGGGCAACGAGCAGTACTTC. It translates to CSALIRGNEQYF. The chain carries TRBV20-1 and TRBJ2-5, with a possible D match to TRBD1 (6 bases). The end of the DNA aligns better with TRBJ2-7, so the J call may be wrong. This CDR3 region has 12 residues. The germline V gene has CDR1 DFQATT and CDR2 SNEGSKA (reference sequence).

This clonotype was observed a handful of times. The CDR3 reads CASSLNPRSDTQYF. For the CDR3, the DNA is TGTGCCAGCAGCTTAAACCCCAGGTCAGATACGCAGTATTTT. The chain joins TRBV7-3 to TRBJ2-3; the D is unclear. The CDR3 extends over 14 amino acids. Germline V lookup: CDR1 SGHTA, CDR2 FQGTGA. The V end was cut by 1 base, the J end by 4 bases, with 9 bases between. Drawing the rest from reference TRBV7-3 and TRBJ2-3, the complete variable domain is GAGVSQTPSNKVTEKGKYVELRCDPISGHTALYWYRQSLGQGPEFLIYFQGTGAADDSGLPNDRFFAVRPEGSVSTLKIQRTERGDSAVYLCASSLNPRSDTQYFGPGTRLTVL.

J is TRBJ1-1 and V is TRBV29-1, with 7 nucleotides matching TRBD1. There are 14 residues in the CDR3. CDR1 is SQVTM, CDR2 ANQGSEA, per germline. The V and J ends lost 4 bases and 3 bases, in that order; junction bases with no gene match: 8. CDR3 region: CSVGQGWGDTEAFF. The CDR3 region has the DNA TGCAGCGTTGGACAGGGATGGGGCGACACTGAAGCTTTCTTT. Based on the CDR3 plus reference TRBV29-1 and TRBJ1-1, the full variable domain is SAVISQKPSRDICQRGTSLTIQCQVDSQVTMMFWYRQQPGQSLTLIATANQGSEATYESGFVIDKFPISRPNLTFSTLTVSNMSPEDSSIYLCSVGQGWGDTEAFFGQGTRLTVV.

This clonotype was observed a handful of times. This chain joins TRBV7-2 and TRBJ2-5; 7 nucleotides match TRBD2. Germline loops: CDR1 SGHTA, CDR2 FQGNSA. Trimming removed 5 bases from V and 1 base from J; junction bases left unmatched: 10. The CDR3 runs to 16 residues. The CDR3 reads CASSATGGRAQETQYF. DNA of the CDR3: TGTGCCAGCAGCGCGACGGGGGGAAGGGCCCAAGAGACCCAGTACTTC.

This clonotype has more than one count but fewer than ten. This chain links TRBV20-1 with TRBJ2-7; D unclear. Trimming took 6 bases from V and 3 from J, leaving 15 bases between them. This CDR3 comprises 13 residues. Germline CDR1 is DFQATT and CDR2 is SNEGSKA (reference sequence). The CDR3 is CSAPKFNIYEQYF. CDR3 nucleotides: TGCAGTGCCCCCAAGTTCAACATCTACGAGCAGTACTTC.

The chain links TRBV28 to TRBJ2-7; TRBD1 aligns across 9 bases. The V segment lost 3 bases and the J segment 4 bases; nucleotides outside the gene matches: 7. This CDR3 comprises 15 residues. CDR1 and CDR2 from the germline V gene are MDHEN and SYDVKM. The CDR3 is CASSFLGTGTYEQYF. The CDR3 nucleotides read TGTGCCAGCAGTTTCCTCGGGACAGGGACTTACGAGCAGTACTTC. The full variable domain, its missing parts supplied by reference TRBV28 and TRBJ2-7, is DVKVTQSSRYLVKRTGEKVFLECVQDMDHENMFWYRQDPGLGLRLIYFSYDVKMKEKGDIPEGYSVSREKKERFSLILESASTNQTSMYLCASSFLGTGTYEQYFGPGTRLTVT.